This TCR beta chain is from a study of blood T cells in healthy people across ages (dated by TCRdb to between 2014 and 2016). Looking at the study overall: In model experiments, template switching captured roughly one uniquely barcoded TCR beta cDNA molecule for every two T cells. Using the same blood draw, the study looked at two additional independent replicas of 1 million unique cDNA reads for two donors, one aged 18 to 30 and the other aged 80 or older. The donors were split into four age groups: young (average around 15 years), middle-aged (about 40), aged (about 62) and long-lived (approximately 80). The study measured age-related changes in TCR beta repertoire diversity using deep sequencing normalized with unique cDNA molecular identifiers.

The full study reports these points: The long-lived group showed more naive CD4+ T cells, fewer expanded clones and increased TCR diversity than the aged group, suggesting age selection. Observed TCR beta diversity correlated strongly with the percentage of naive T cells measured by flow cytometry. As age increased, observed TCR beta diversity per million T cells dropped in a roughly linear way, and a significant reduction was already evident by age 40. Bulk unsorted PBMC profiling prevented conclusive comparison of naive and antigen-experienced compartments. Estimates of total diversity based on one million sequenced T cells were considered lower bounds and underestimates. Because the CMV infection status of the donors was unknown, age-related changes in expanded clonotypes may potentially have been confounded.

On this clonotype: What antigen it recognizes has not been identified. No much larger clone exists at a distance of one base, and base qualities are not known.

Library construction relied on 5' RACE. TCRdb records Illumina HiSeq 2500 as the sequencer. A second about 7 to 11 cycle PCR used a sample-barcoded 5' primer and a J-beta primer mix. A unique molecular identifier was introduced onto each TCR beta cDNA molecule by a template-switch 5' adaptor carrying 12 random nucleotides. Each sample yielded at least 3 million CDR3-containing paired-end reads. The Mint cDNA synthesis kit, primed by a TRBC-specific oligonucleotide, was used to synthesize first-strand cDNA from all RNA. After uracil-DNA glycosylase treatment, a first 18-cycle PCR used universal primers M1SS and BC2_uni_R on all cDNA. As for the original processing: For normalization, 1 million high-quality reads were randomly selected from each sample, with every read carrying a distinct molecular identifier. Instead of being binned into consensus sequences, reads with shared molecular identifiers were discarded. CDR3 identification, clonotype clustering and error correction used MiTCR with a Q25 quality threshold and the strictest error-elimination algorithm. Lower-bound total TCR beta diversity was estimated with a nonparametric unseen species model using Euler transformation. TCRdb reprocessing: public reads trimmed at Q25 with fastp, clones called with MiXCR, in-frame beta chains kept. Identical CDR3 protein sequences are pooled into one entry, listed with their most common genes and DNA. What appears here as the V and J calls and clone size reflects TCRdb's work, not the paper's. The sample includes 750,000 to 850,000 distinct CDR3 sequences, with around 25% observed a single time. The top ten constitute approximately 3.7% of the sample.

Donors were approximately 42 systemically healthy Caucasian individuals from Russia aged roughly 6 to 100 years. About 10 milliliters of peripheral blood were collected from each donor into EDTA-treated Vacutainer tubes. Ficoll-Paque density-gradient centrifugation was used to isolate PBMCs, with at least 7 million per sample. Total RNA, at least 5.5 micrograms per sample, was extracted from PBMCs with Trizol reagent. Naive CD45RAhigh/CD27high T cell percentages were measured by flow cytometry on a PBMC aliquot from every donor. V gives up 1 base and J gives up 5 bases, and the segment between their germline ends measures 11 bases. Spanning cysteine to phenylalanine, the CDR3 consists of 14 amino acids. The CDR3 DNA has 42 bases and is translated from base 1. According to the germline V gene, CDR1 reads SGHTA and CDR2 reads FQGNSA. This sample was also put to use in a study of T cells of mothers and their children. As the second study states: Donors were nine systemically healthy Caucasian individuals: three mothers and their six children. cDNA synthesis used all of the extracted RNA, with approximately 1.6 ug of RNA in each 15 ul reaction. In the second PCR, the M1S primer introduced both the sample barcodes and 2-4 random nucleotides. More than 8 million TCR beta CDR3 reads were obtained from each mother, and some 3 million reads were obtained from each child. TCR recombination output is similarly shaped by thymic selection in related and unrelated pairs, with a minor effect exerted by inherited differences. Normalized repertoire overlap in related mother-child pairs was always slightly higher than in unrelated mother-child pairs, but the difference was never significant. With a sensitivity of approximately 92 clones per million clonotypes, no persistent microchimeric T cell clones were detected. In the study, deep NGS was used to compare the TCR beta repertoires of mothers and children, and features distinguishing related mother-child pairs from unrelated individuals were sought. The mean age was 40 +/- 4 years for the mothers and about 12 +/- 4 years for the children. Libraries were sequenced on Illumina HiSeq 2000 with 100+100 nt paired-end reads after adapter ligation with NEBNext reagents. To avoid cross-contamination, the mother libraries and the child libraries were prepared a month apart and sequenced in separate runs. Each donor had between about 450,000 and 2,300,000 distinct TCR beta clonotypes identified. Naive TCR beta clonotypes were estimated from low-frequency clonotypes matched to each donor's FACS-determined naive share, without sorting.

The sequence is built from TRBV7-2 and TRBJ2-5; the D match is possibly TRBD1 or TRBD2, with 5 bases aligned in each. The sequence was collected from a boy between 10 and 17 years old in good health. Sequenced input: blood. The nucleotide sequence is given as TGTGCCAGCAGCTTAGGCTGGGGCGGGGAGACCCAGTACTTC. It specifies CASSLGWGGETQYF.